The 25 T cell receptor beta chains below all came from one sample that was sequenced in a study of blood T cells in healthy people across ages. With a J-beta primer mix and a sample-barcoded 5' primer, a second PCR ran about 7 to 12 cycles. TCRdb independently ran MiXCR on the 5' RACE reads; one entry per CDR3 protein. Here the sample spans some 1.5 million distinct CDR3 sequences, less than 45% being singletons. The source material was blood. The receptors originated from a woman under 30 in good health.

This clonotype appeared a few times. The CDR3 loop is CSVDSPGSSLEQYF. CDR3 nucleotide sequence: TGCAGCGTTGACAGCCCAGGGTCATCCTTGGAGCAGTACTTC. J is TRBJ2-5 and V is TRBV29-1, with D tentatively TRBD1 (5 bases). Germline CDR1 SQVTM, CDR2 ANQGSEA. The length of the CDR3 is 14 residues. Trimming cost V 3 bases and J 11 bases, with 22 bases left between them. Combining the CDR3 with reference TRBV29-1 and TRBJ2-5 gives the whole variable domain SAVISQKPSRDICQRGTSLTIQCQVDSQVTMMFWYRQQPGQSLTLIATANQGSEATYESGFVIDKFPISRPNLTFSTLTVSNMSPEDSSIYLCSVDSPGSSLEQYFGPGTRLLVL.

In this sample, this clonotype turned up a few times. The rearrangement links TRBV11-3 to TRBJ2-7, with D uncertain. CDR1 SGHNT and CDR2 YENEEA come from the germline V gene. The V and J ends lost 3 bases and 6 bases respectively, with 12 bases between them. This CDR3 contains 13 residues. CDR3: CASSFLVTGEQYF. The CDR3 DNA follows: TGTGCCAGCAGCTTCCTAGTGACGGGCGAGCAGTACTTC.

This clonotype appeared a few times. The germline gene is not matched at one end of the junction; a read error may be the cause. The CDR3 reads CASSWGPSYEQYF. The CDR3, as DNA: TGTGCCAGTAGCTGGGGGCCTTCCTACGAGCAGTACTTC. The J gene is TRBJ2-7, the V gene TRBV5-1, with D maybe TRBD1 (6 bases). CDR3 size: 13 residues. Germline V gene data show CDR1 as SGHRS and CDR2 as YFSETQ.

This clonotype was counted a few times. The rearrangement uses TRBV28 and TRBJ2-1, with 7 positions matching TRBD2. This CDR3 contains 12 residues. The V gene's germline CDR1 is MDHEN and CDR2 SYDVKM. V lost 5 bases, J lost 15 bases, and 10 bases stayed unmatched. The CDR3 spells CASSDQRGGVFF. The CDR3 DNA reads as TGTGCCAGCAGTGACCAGCGGGGAGGGGTGTTCTTC.

This clonotype was counted between two and nine times. The chain couples TRBV2 to TRBJ2-5; 7 bases map to TRBD1. The J call may be incorrect, as the DNA end agrees better with TRBJ2-1. This CDR3 region has 14 residues. In germline, CDR1 is SNHLY, CDR2 FYNNEI. CDR3 loop: CASSPRDSQETQFF. In nucleotides, the CDR3 is TGTGCCAGCAGTCCCCGGGACAGTCAAGAGACCCAGTTCTTC.

The J gene is TRBJ1-5, the V gene TRBV12-3 or TRBV12-4, with 8 bases matching TRBD1. V gave up 2 bases and J gave up 6 bases; unmatched junction bases: 6. This CDR3 is 15 amino acids long. CDR3 nucleotides: TGTGCCAGCAGTTTAACCCAGGGGGCGAGTCAGCCCCAGCATTTT. This gives the protein CASSLTQGASQPQHF.

The V call is TRBV18, the J call TRBJ2-4, with D possibly matching TRBD2 (6 bases). The CDR3 has 12 residues. With 6 bases removed from V and 8 bases from J, the gap between germline ends came to 11 bases. Per the germline V gene, CDR1 is KGHSH and CDR2 is LQKENI. The CDR3: CASSPSGDIQYF. CDR3 nucleotides: TGTGCCAGCTCCCCGTCGGGGGACATTCAGTACTTC.

There are a few counts of this clonotype. The J gene is TRBJ2-1, the V gene TRBV7-9; D is unresolved. Matching the DNA end better, TRBJ2-7 makes the J call doubtful. This CDR3 is 15 amino acids long. The V gene's germline CDR1 is SEHNR and CDR2 FQNEAQ (reference sequence). This chain's CDR3 is CASSLVIGSYNEQYF. CDR3 bases: TGTGCCAGCAGCTTAGTTATCGGTTCCTACAATGAGCAGTACTTC.

This clonotype was observed a single time. V and J are TRBV6-2 or TRBV6-3 and TRBJ2-3, with TRBD1 matching 9 bases. This CDR3 contains 15 residues. Germline loops: CDR1 MNHEY, CDR2 SVGEGT. J lost 3 bases, V lost 2 bases, and 3 bases had no gene match. The CDR3 DNA is TGTGCCAGCAGTTACCCCGGGACAGGGACAGATACGCAGTATTTT. Protein: CASSYPGTGTDTQYF.

A few counts support this clonotype. V and J are TRBV20-1 and TRBJ1-5; no reliable D call. Deletions cut 4 bases from V and 2 bases from J, with 9 bases between. This CDR3 comprises 13 residues. Germline CDR1 DFQATT, CDR2 SNEGSKA (reference sequence). The CDR3 DNA reads as TGCAGTGCTAAACTGGGCGGCAATCAGCCCCAGCATTTT. This sequence encodes CSAKLGGNQPQHF.

V gene TRBV15 combines with J gene TRBJ1-1, with D uncertain. The germline gives CDR1 LNHNV, CDR2 YYDKDF (reference sequence). V lost 0 bases to trimming and J lost 2 bases, with 10 bases between them. The CDR3 is 15 amino acids. DNA of the CDR3: TGTGCCACCAGCAGAGATCATGGGCCAAACACTGAAGCTTTCTTT. Translation gives CATSRDHGPNTEAFF.

This clonotype was observed a few times. The CDR3 is CSVVSATNEKLFF. In DNA, the CDR3 is TGCAGCGTTGTATCTGCAACTAATGAAAAACTGTTTTTT. The chain links TRBV29-1 to TRBJ1-4; D remains unclear. This CDR3 is 13 amino acids long. With 4 bases removed from V and 0 bases from J, the gap between germline ends came to 6 bases. Germline-derived CDR1 and CDR2 are SQVTM and ANQGSEA. The whole variable domain, remainder taken from reference TRBV29-1 and TRBJ1-4, is SAVISQKPSRDICQRGTSLTIQCQVDSQVTMMFWYRQQPGQSLTLIATANQGSEATYESGFVIDKFPISRPNLTFSTLTVSNMSPEDSSIYLCSVVSATNEKLFFGSGTQLSVL.

This clonotype was observed a few times. This chain links TRBV13 with TRBJ2-3; D is possibly TRBD2 (6 bases). The V end was cut by 1 base, the J end by 4 bases, with 9 bases between. The CDR3 consists of 14 residues. Germline values: CDR1 PRHDT, CDR2 FYEKMQ (reference sequence). This CDR3 reads CASSLVADADTQYF. The CDR3 region has the DNA TGTGCCAGCAGCTTAGTAGCGGACGCAGATACGCAGTATTTT.

The chain combines TRBV27 with TRBJ1-6; weak D call: TRBD1 (6 bases). CDR1 is MNHEY, CDR2 SMNVEV, per germline (reference sequence). The CDR3 contains 16 residues. Trimming left V 2 bases short and J 4 bases short, with 12 bases between. The CDR3 region has the DNA TGTGCCAGCAGTTTAAGTCTGGGGGCGTATAATTCACCCCTCCACTTT. This encodes CASSLSLGAYNSPLHF.

This clonotype has just a few counts. The rearrangement links TRBV5-6 to TRBJ1-2; 7 bases agree with TRBD1. With V trimmed by 2 bases and J by 7 bases, 11 bases remained unmatched. CDR1 is SGHDT, CDR2 YYEEEE, per germline. The CDR3 totals 15 residues. As DNA, the CDR3 is TGTGCCAGCAGCTTTTTGGACAGGCCCGAACGTGGCTACACCTTC. Residues: CASSFLDRPERGYTF.

As concerns this clonotype: Compared with germline, one end of the junction differs, possibly owing to a read error. V usage is TRBV13 and J usage is TRBJ2-1, with D perhaps being TRBD1 or TRBD2 (5 bases each). This CDR3 is built from 14 residues. Germline CDR1 reads PRHDT; CDR2 reads FYEKMQ (reference sequence). The CDR3 is CASPGAGSYNERFF. The CDR3 DNA sequence: TGTGCCAGCCCCGGGGCCGGCTCCTACAATGAGCGGTTCTTC. The entire variable domain, with the rest obtained from reference TRBV13 and TRBJ2-1, is as follows: AAGVIQSPRHLIKEKRETATLKCYPIPRHDTVYWYQQGPGQDPQFLISFYEKMQSDKGSIPDRFSAQQFSDYHSELNMSSLELGDSALYFCASPGAGSYNERFFGPGTRLTVL.

The rearrangement links TRBV27 to TRBJ1-2; D uncertain. V dropped 2 bases and J dropped 0 bases, with 13 bases sitting between them. This CDR3 has 16 amino acids. Germline V CDR1 and CDR2: MNHEY, SMNVEV (reference sequence). The CDR3 spells CASSLAPGITNYGYTF. CDR3 nucleotides: TGTGCCAGCAGTTTAGCCCCGGGTATCACTAACTATGGCTACACCTTC.

The chain links TRBV7-9 to TRBJ2-5; no clear D. Germline CDR1 and CDR2: SEHNR and FQNEAQ (reference sequence). This CDR3 is built from 14 residues. The V and J ends lost 4 bases and 2 bases respectively, with 11 bases between them. The CDR3 bases are TGTGCCAGCAGCTCCCCGGCAGAGCAAGAGACCCAGTACTTC. It specifies CASSSPAEQETQYF.

A few counts support this clonotype. The chain couples TRBV20-1 to TRBJ1-1; D is unresolved. V lost 0 bases, J lost 6 bases, and 11 bases lay in between. Per germline, CDR1 DFQATT and CDR2 SNEGSKA (reference sequence). This CDR3 is 13 amino acids long. The DNA of the CDR3 is TGCAGTGCTAGAGAACCGGGGTTTTCTGAAGCTTTCTTT. Its protein is CSAREPGFSEAFF.

The table lists this clonotype with a few counts. The chain employs TRBV10-3 and TRBJ1-1, with TRBD1 identical over 7 bases. This CDR3 comprises 13 residues. V lost 6 bases, J lost 4 bases, and 5 bases stayed unmatched. Germline V lookup: CDR1 ENHRY, CDR2 SYGVKD. The CDR3 protein is CAISSTGPTEAFF. The CDR3 DNA follows: TGTGCCATCAGCTCGACAGGGCCCACTGAAGCTTTCTTT.

The CDR3 is CASSKDDGRDTEAFF. CDR3 bases: TGTGCCAGCAGCAAAGATGACGGGCGGGACACTGAAGCTTTCTTT. The V call is TRBV21-1, the J call TRBJ1-1. TRBV21-1 is assigned pseudogene status. The CDR3 runs to 15 residues.

The genes are TRBV12-3 or TRBV12-4 and TRBJ2-7; D may be TRBD2 (5 bases). Near its end, the DNA agrees better with TRBJ2-5, so the J call may be wrong. CDR3 size: 15 residues. DNA of the CDR3: TGTGCCAGCAGTTTTATCGGCGTGGCAGGAGGGACCCAGTACTTC. Its protein is CASSFIGVAGGTQYF.

The chain joins TRBV20-1 to TRBJ1-1; D possibly corresponds to TRBD1 (6 bases). Germline V gene data show CDR1 as DFQATT and CDR2 as SNEGSKA (reference sequence). CDR3 length equals 13 residues. V lost 5 bases to trimming and J lost 8 bases, with 18 bases between them. Here the CDR3 DNA reads TGCAGTGCTCCCCCGGCAGGGGCATGGGAAGCTTTCTTT. Translating it yields CSAPPAGAWEAFF.

This clonotype appeared a few times. V usage is TRBV20-1 and J usage is TRBJ2-5; weak D call: TRBD1 (6 bases). The DNA end lines up better with TRBJ2-7; the J call may be wrong. The CDR3 length is 14 residues. The germline V gene encodes CDR1 DFQATT and CDR2 SNEGSKA (reference sequence). The CDR3: CSARIGQKWLEQYF. CDR3 in DNA: TGCAGTGCTAGAATTGGACAGAAGTGGCTCGAGCAGTACTTC.

This clonotype showed up many times. The chain couples TRBV27 to TRBJ2-7; weak D call: TRBD1 (5 bases). The CDR3 covers 15 residues. Germline CDR1 and CDR2: MNHEY and SMNVEV (reference sequence). Trimming cost V 3 bases and J 0 bases, with 12 bases left between them. In DNA, the CDR3 is TGTGCCAGCAGTTTTCTAGGGGTCAGCTCCTACGAGCAGTACTTC. Translating gives CASSFLGVSSYEQYF.